The clone carrying this T cell receptor beta chain has only a few counts. Antigen unknown. These data come from a study of identical twins. A universal primer site was added by template switching, and unique molecular identifiers were carried by the cDNA. One entry per CDR3 protein results from TCRdb running MiXCR on the 5' RACE reads. The repertoire holds 350,000 to 600,000 distinct CDR3 sequences, with around 14% as singletons. Study conclusions and caveats: Cord blood beta clonotypes present at high abundance carried fewer insertions; no such pattern appeared in memory repertoires. Cross-sectional statistical analysis was relied on for the conclusions, without the same donors being followed.

After removal of 3 bases from V and 3 bases from J, the junction contained 3 bases not matched to a gene. Germline V gene data show CDR1 as DFQATT and CDR2 as SNEGSKA (reference sequence). This CDR3 is built from 13 residues. These same data were also listed under a study on yellow fever vaccine responses in identical twins. That paper adds: Reportedly, twins' vaccine T cell responses looked partly convergent and partly personalized.

The origin of this receptor is a woman under 30 in good health. V usage is TRBV20-1 and J usage is TRBJ2-7; 9 bases line up with TRBD2. Sequenced sample: CD4+ T cells sorted from blood. The CDR3 is CSASLAGYYEQYF. The CDR3 DNA reads as TGCAGTGCTAGCCTAGCGGGGTACTACGAGCAGTACTTC.